Following are 19 T cell receptor beta chains from one sample sequenced in a study of T cell repertoires in cytomegalovirus infection. TCRdb used MiXCR to reprocess the reads, holding one entry per CDR3 protein. The profile covers fewer than 130,000 distinct CDR3 sequences, with about 40% appearing a single time and about 76% taken by the ten largest. Their antigens are not known. The specimen comprised CD8+ T cells from cultured PBMCs, sampled from culture after CMV antigen stimulation. These receptors all stem from a human donor in good health (CMV status not recorded). Some clones in this sample may be carry-over from other donors' samples.

The rearrangement joins TRBV3-1 to TRBJ2-5; 8 bases line up with TRBD2. Germline V lookup: CDR1 LGHDT, CDR2 YNNKEL (reference sequence). This CDR3 comprises 17 residues. With 0 bases clipped from V and 4 bases from J, the junction kept 10 bases outside the gene matches. In nucleotides, the CDR3 is TGTGCCAGCAGCCAAGACAGTTTTACGGGGGGGGGAGAGACCCAGTACTTC. Amino acids: CASSQDSFTGGGETQYF.

The chain links TRBV7-9 to TRBJ2-4; D unresolved. The CDR3 runs to 17 residues. CDR1 is SEHNR, CDR2 FQNEAQ, per germline (reference sequence). Trimming pared 2 bases from V and 0 bases from J, leaving 14 bases between. The CDR3 bases are TGTGCCAGCAGCTTAACTGGCACAAATAAAGCCAAAAACATTCAGTACTTC. Translating it yields CASSLTGTNKAKNIQYF.

The V gene is TRBV12-3 or TRBV12-4, the J gene TRBJ2-1, with D perhaps TRBD1 (5 bases). The length of the CDR3 is 11 residues. Trimming removed 4 bases from V and 10 bases from J, with 8 bases in between. The CDR3 region has the DNA TGTGCCAGCAGTTGTACAGGAGAGCAGTTCTTC. This sequence encodes CASSCTGEQFF.

The rearrangement uses TRBV10-3 and TRBJ2-1, with 8 bases identical to TRBD2. Germline V gene data show CDR1 as ENHRY and CDR2 as SYGVKD. The trim removed 8 bases at V and 7 bases at J, leaving 7 bases unmatched. The CDR3 spans 13 residues. CDR3 nucleotides: TGTGCCATCGCCGGGGGGGCTTTTAATGAGCAGTTCTTC. Translating it yields CAIAGGAFNEQFF.

This chain joins TRBV15 and TRBJ2-7, with D tentatively TRBD1 or TRBD2 (5 bases each). CDR1 is LNHNV and CDR2 is YYDKDF in the germline V gene (reference sequence). The V end was cut by 0 bases, the J end by 7 bases, with 13 bases between. CDR3 length: 14 amino acids. The CDR3 is CATSRDRGAGEQYF. Here the CDR3 DNA reads TGTGCCACCAGCAGAGACAGAGGGGCAGGGGAGCAGTACTTC.

The chain has TRBV19 and TRBJ1-1; D call uncertain. The CDR3 length is 13 residues. Between the trimmed V and J ends, which lost 6 bases and 0 bases, there was a span of 8 bases. The germline V gene encodes CDR1 LNHDA and CDR2 SQIVND (reference sequence). CDR3 loop: CASRDLMNTEAFF. As DNA, the CDR3 is TGTGCCAGTAGGGATCTCATGAACACTGAAGCTTTCTTT.

This clonotype occurred a few times. The genes are TRBV28 and TRBJ2-5; the D gene could be TRBD1 or TRBD2 (5 bases each). The germline CDR1 and CDR2 sequences are MDHEN and SYDVKM. V was clipped by 5 bases and J by 5 bases, with 18 bases between them. This CDR3 has 15 residues. The CDR3 here is CASSQRQYGGETQYF. In nucleotides, the CDR3 is TGTGCCAGCAGTCAAAGACAGTATGGCGGGGAGACCCAGTACTTC.

This clonotype has more than one count but fewer than ten. The chain combines TRBV4-1 with TRBJ2-5; 12 bases are shared with TRBD2. Germline loops: CDR1 MGHRA, CDR2 YSYEKL. V was clipped by 0 bases and J by 3 bases; unmatched bases: 2. This CDR3 spans 16 amino acids. CDR3 residues: CASSQDLAGGEETQYF. The CDR3 DNA is TGCGCCAGCAGCCAAGACCTAGCGGGGGGGGAAGAGACCCAGTACTTC.

This chain joins TRBV7-3 and TRBJ1-1; D is possibly TRBD1 (6 bases). This CDR3 is 17 amino acids long. The V end lost 2 bases, the J end lost 3 bases, and 19 bases lay between the germline ends. The V gene's germline CDR1 is SGHTA and CDR2 FQGTGA. The CDR3 sequence: CASSLDSWDTTYTEAFF. CDR3 bases: TGTGCCAGCAGCTTAGATAGCTGGGACACTACGTACACTGAAGCTTTCTTT.

This clonotype was seen only a few times. This chain connects TRBV7-3 to TRBJ2-3, with D unresolved. The CDR3 covers 16 residues. V lost 5 bases, J lost 7 bases, and 22 bases lay in between. Germline lookup yields CDR1 SGHTA and CDR2 FQGTGA. The CDR3 sequence is CASSQQLPLVSNTQYF. The DNA for the CDR3 is TGTGCCAGCAGCCAGCAGCTCCCCTTGGTCTCGAATACGCAGTATTTT.

This chain uses TRBV2 with TRBJ1-1; 7 nucleotides line up with TRBD1. Germline V gene sequence: CDR1 SNHLY, CDR2 FYNNEI. Trimming removed 4 bases from V and 7 bases from J; junction bases left unmatched: 6. The CDR3 is 13 residues long. CDR3 amino acids: CASSAGQVLEAFF. CDR3 in DNA: TGTGCCAGCAGTGCCGGACAGGTTCTTGAAGCTTTCTTT.

This chain uses TRBV27 with TRBJ2-5; D perhaps matches TRBD2 (6 bases). Trimming left V 3 bases short and J 3 bases short, with 17 bases between. In germline, CDR1 is MNHEY, CDR2 SMNVEV (reference sequence). CDR3 length: 16 residues. The CDR3 DNA follows: TGTGCCAGCAGTTTTGAGGCGGGGAGCCGAGAAGAGACCCAGTACTTC. It specifies CASSFEAGSREETQYF.

The rearrangement links TRBV27 to TRBJ2-1; tentative D call: TRBD1 (5 bases). Trimming shortened V by 4 bases and J by 8 bases, and 12 bases separated the two germline ends. This CDR3 is built from 13 residues. From germline, CDR1 is MNHEY and CDR2 SMNVEV (reference sequence). The CDR3 DNA follows: TGTGCCAGCAGTTCAACCAGGGTAGATGAGCAGTTCTTC. Its protein product is CASSSTRVDEQFF.

The gene calls are TRBV6-5 and TRBJ2-7; 8 nucleotides line up with TRBD2. From germline, CDR1 is MNHEY and CDR2 SVGAGI. V lost 2 bases to trimming and J lost 3 bases; unmatched junction nucleotides: 3. CDR3 length: 14 amino acids. The CDR3 DNA reads TGTGCCAGCAGTTACGGGCTAGCGGGCTACGAGCAGTACTTC. Amino acids: CASSYGLAGYEQYF.

The chain uses TRBV7-6 and TRBJ2-5, with TRBD2 matching over 9 bases. Per germline, CDR1 SGHVS and CDR2 FNYEAQ. J gave up 2 bases and V 2 bases, and 6 bases lay outside the gene matches. This CDR3 is 16 amino acids long. The CDR3, as DNA: TGTGCCAGCAGCTTAACACCGCGGGGGGGGCAAGAGACCCAGTACTTC. Translated: CASSLTPRGGQETQYF. The full variable domain, completed using reference TRBV7-6 and TRBJ2-5, is GAGVSQSPRYKVTKRGQDVALRCDPISGHVSLYWYRQALGQGPEFLTYFNYEAQQDKSGLPNDRFSAERPEGSISTLTIQRTEQRDSAMYRCASSLTPRGGQETQYFGPGTRLLVL.

This clonotype was detected only a few times. CDR3 DNA sequence: TGTGCCTGGAATAAGGAGACCTACGAGCAGTACTTC. It encodes CAWNKETYEQYF. This chain uses TRBV30 with TRBJ2-7; D call uncertain. The ends were cut back, 4 bases at V and 2 bases at J, with 9 bases in the middle. There are 12 residues in the CDR3. Germline V gives CDR1 GTSNPN, CDR2 SVGIG (reference sequence).

V and J are TRBV2 and TRBJ2-7; TRBD2 matches 7 bases. CDR1 SNHLY and CDR2 FYNNEI come from the germline V gene. The V gene end was trimmed by 3 bases and the J gene end by 4 bases; junction bases not matched to a gene: 9. The CDR3 totals 15 residues. In DNA form, the CDR3 reads TGTGCCAGCAGTGATAGAGGGGAGGGAGAGTACGAGCAGTACTTC. Amino acid sequence: CASSDRGEGEYEQYF.

This clonotype was picked up a small number of times. The CDR3 is CSALSGVSSYNEQFF. As DNA, the CDR3 is TGCAGTGCGCTGAGCGGGGTGAGCTCCTACAATGAGCAGTTCTTC. The chain recombines TRBV20-1 with TRBJ2-1, with 7 bases fitting TRBD2. The CDR3 runs to 15 residues. The V segment lost 6 bases and the J segment 0 bases; nucleotides outside the gene matches: 8. Germline V lookup: CDR1 DFQATT, CDR2 SNEGSKA (reference sequence).

The V and J genes are TRBV7-9 and TRBJ2-1; 9 bases align to TRBD1. The CDR3 is 17 amino acids. Germline V gene data show CDR1 as SEHNR and CDR2 as FQNEAQ (reference sequence). Trimming at V came to 5 bases and at J to 4 bases, leaving 12 bases not matched to a gene. CDR3 in amino acids: CASSPRRQGGVYNEQFF. For the CDR3, the DNA is TGTGCCAGCAGCCCTCGCCGACAGGGGGGGGTATACAATGAGCAGTTCTTC.